This TCR beta chain was sequenced in a study of blood T cell repertoires in COVID-19. Study information: PBMCs, B-cell-depleted T cells, or T cells provided the cDNA or gDNA that made up the material.

Under the authors' procedure: Amplification with reference gene primers provided the estimates of nucleated cell counts. Using immunoSEQ multiplex PCR, the repertoire was profiled, and TCRdb retains in-frame clones only, with some absent. V and J calls and clone size are given by that table; D and trimming were obtained from the DNA. Among over 200,000 clones listed, nearly 90% were seen once. Grouping used clinical history reported by participants in a survey and questionnaire. This clone was detected once. This CDR3 has 15 amino acids. Looked up from germline, CDR1 is KGHDR and CDR2 is SFDVKD. V dropped 3 bases and J dropped 1; count of bases not matched to a gene: 3.

The rearrangement links TRBV24-1 to TRBJ2-5; 8 bases line up with TRBD1. The sample comprised PBMCs or T cells enriched from blood (not recorded which). This clonotype originated in a man younger than 40 who had recovered from COVID-19. The CDR3 is CATSDRTGPQETQYF. Here the CDR3 DNA reads TGTGCCACCAGTGATCGGACAGGGCCCCAAGAGACCCAGTACTTC.